A selection of T cell receptor beta chains follows, all from one sample in a study of blood T cells in healthy people across ages. TCRdb reprocessed the 5' RACE reads via MiXCR and lists one record per CDR3 protein. The sample shows roughly 680,000 distinct CDR3 sequences, roughly half of them seen only once. Sequencing used blood. The receptors here all came from a woman older than 75 in good health. Each CDR3 is given with its conserved first and last residue. The order of the fields is D gene, J gene, clone size, V gene, CDR3 DNA, CDR3 protein. The D gene is left open where the match is weak. Clone size is not always given. Where it is, it says once, few, many or a class for expanded clones.

>NA|TRBJ1-6|many|TRBV12-3/TRBV12-4
TGTGCCAGCACGGATTTTGGTTCACCCCTCCACTTT
CASTDFGSPLHF
>NA|TRBJ2-2|many|TRBV12-3/TRBV12-4
TGTGCCAGCAGTCCCCATGAGGGGGCGAACACCGGGGAGCTGTTTTTT
CASSPHEGANTGELFF
>TRBD1|TRBJ2-2|few|TRBV5-1
TGCGCCAGCAGCTTAAGGACAGGGAACACCGGGGAGCTGTTTTTT
CASSLRTGNTGELFF
>NA|TRBJ2-1|many|TRBV6-5
TGTGCCAGCAGGGACCAGAGCTGGAATGAGCAGTTCTTC
CASRDQSWNEQFF
>NA|TRBJ1-2|many|TRBV12-3/TRBV12-4
TGTGCCAGCAGTTTGGCCGGGTGGGGATTGGGCTACACCTTC
CASSLAGWGLGYTF
>TRBD1|TRBJ2-4|many|TRBV5-1
TGCGCCAGCAGCCCGGGACAGCAAAAACAGTACTTC
CASSPGQQKQYF
>NA|TRBJ2-7|once|TRBV20-1
TGCAGTGCCCGGACAGAAAACACCTACGAGCAGTACTTC
CSARTENTYEQYF
>NA|TRBJ2-7|NA|TRBV28
TGTGCCAGCAGCCCCCTGGGGGAGGGACAAATCTACGAGCAGTACTTC
CASSPLGEGQIYEQYF
>NA|TRBJ2-6|many|TRBV28
TGTGCCAGCAGGCCGCTTCATTTATCTGGGGCCAACGTCCTGACTTTC
CASRPLHLSGANVLTF
>NA|TRBJ2-7|NA|TRBV29-1
TGCAGCGTAGGTCTCGGGACACAGTACGAGCAGTACTTC
CSVGLGTQYEQYF
>NA|TRBJ1-1|NA|TRBV20-1
TGCAGTGCTAGGGCAGTACCGTCCGTTGAAGCTTTCTTT
CSARAVPSVEAFF
>TRBD2|TRBJ2-3|NA|TRBV5-1
TGCGCCAGCAGCTACCGGACTAGCGGGGCGAGGGTAGATACGCAGTATTTT
CASSYRTSGARVDTQYF
>NA|TRBJ1-4|NA|TRBV5-1
TGCGCCAGCAGCTTGGTGGGACCTTCGACAACTAATGAAAAACTGTTTTTT
CASSLVGPSTTNEKLFF
>TRBD2|TRBJ2-7|NA|TRBV20-1
TGCAGTGCTAGACCCACAATTCCTACTAGCGGGAGGAGGTACGAGCAGTACTTC
CSARPTIPTSGRRYEQYF
>NA|TRBJ1-4|many|TRBV29-1
TGCAGCGTTGGGACGGTGAATGAAAAACTGTTTTTT
CSVGTVNEKLFF
>TRBD2|TRBJ2-7|many|TRBV12-3/TRBV12-4
TGTGCCAGCAGTTTATCGACTAGCGCCTTCTACGAGCAGTACTTC
CASSLSTSAFYEQYF
>TRBD2|TRBJ2-3|NA|TRBV6-6
TGTGCCAGCAGTTGGAGCGGGAGTGTCGGAGATACGCAGTATTTT
CASSWSGSVGDTQYF
>NA|TRBJ2-1|NA|TRBV4-3
TGCGCCAGCAGCCACCCAAGGATAGGGACCCTGGAAGAGGAGCAGTTCTTC
CASSHPRIGTLEEEQFF
>NA|TRBJ2-3|many|TRBV2
TGTGCCAGCAGTGAAGCGCTTCCGGGGTTTGGCACGCAGTATTTT
CASSEALPGFGTQYF
>TRBD1|TRBJ2-5|NA|TRBV20-1
TGCAGTGCTAGGGGACAGGGGGGAGAGACCCAGTACTTC
CSARGQGGETQYF
>NA|TRBJ1-2|NA|TRBV20-1
TGCAGTGCCTCAGGGATCAGCTATGGCTACACCTTC
CSASGISYGYTF
>NA|TRBJ1-3|NA|TRBV2
TGTGCCAGCTACCTCGGGTCCAGCTCTGGAAACACCATATATTTT
CASYLGSSSGNTIYF
>TRBD1|TRBJ2-7|NA|TRBV30
TGTGCCTGGGCCCTGGGGACAGGAGTCTACGAGCAGTACTTC
CAWALGTGVYEQYF
>NA|TRBJ2-3|few|TRBV6-6
TGTGCCAGCAGTTACCTAGCACAAAACACAGATACGCAGTATTTT
CASSYLAQNTDTQYF
>NA|TRBJ1-2|many|TRBV7-9
TGTGCCAGCAGCTTAGCTACAGCCTACTATGGCTACACCTTC
CASSLATAYYGYTF
>TRBD2|TRBJ2-1|many|TRBV28
TGTGCCAGCAGTTTAGGGAGGGAGGAGTTCTTC
CASSLGREEFF
>NA|TRBJ1-3|NA|TRBV7-9
TGTGCCAGCAGCGGGGAGGTCGTGGGGAAAGGAAACACCATATATTTT
CASSGEVVGKGNTIYF
>NA|TRBJ2-5|NA|TRBV7-9
TGTGCCACCTACAACCGCCCAGGGAGCCAAGAGACCCAGTACTTC
CATYNRPGSQETQYF
>NA|TRBJ1-2|NA|TRBV20-1
TGCAGTGCTAGAGGGACAACCCGGGATTGGGGCTACACCTTC
CSARGTTRDWGYTF
>NA|TRBJ1-1|few|TRBV12-3/TRBV12-4
TGTGCCAGCAGTTCGGCCGAGAAGAACACTGAAGCTTTCTTT
CASSSAEKNTEAFF
>NA|TRBJ1-4|once|TRBV4-1
TGCGCCAGCAGCCCCGGCGAGGAGTCCCATAATGAAAAACTGTTTTTT
CASSPGEESHNEKLFF
>NA|TRBJ1-6|many|TRBV12-3/TRBV12-4
TGTGCCAGCAGTCCCCCAGAACGGTCTGCCCTCCACTTT
CASSPPERSALHF
>TRBD2|TRBJ2-5|NA|TRBV3-1
TGTGCCAGCAGCCAAGATCGCCTAGCGGGAGTGGGGGGGTACTTC
CASSQDRLAGVGGYF
>NA|TRBJ2-7|many|TRBV27
TGTGCCAGCACCCACGGAGGCCCCTCCTACGAGCAGTACTTC
CASTHGGPSYEQYF
>TRBD1|TRBJ1-2|many|TRBV2
TGTGCCAGCAGTGGGACAGGGGGAACCCTTGACTATGGCTACACCTTC
CASSGTGGTLDYGYTF
>NA|TRBJ1-4|NA|TRBV4-3
TGCGCCAGCAGTTCTGGGCATAGAGAAAAACTGTTTTTT
CASSSGHREKLFF
>TRBD2|TRBJ2-1|NA|TRBV6-4
TGTGCCAGCAGTGAAACAGCGGGAGAGACAAGTGAGCAGTTCTTC
CASSETAGETSEQFF
>TRBD2|TRBJ2-1|few|TRBV29-1
TGCAGCGTTGAAACTAGCGGGGTCCCAGGTGGGCGGTTCTTC
CSVETSGVPGGRFF
>TRBD2|TRBJ2-1|NA|TRBV6-5
TGTGCCAGCAGGTCTAGCGGGAGGGCCCTCTACGAGCAGTTCTTC
CASRSSGRALYEQFF
>TRBD1|TRBJ2-7|NA|TRBV6-5
TGTGCCAGCAGTTACGACAGGGCCGAATACGAGCAGTACTTC
CASSYDRAEYEQYF
>NA|TRBJ2-3|many|TRBV6-6
TGTGCCAGCAGTCCTGGGTCTATTCCTCGGGATACGCAGTATTTT
CASSPGSIPRDTQYF
>NA|TRBJ2-1|few|TRBV6-6
TGTGCCAGCAGTGACGCTACGTACAATGAGCAGTTCTTC
CASSDATYNEQFF
>NA|TRBJ2-7|NA|TRBV29-1
TGCAGCGTTGAAGACGATACCCCCGGACAGGGAGGGATATACGAGCAGTACTTC
CSVEDDTPGQGGIYEQYF
>NA|TRBJ2-1|many|TRBV7-2
TGTGCCAGCAGCTTAGAAGTACTAACCTACAATGAGCAGTTCTTC
CASSLEVLTYNEQFF
>NA|TRBJ2-3|NA|TRBV9
TGTGCCAGCAGCGTAGCGGTAGCGGCTAGCACAGATACGCAGTATTTT
CASSVAVAASTDTQYF